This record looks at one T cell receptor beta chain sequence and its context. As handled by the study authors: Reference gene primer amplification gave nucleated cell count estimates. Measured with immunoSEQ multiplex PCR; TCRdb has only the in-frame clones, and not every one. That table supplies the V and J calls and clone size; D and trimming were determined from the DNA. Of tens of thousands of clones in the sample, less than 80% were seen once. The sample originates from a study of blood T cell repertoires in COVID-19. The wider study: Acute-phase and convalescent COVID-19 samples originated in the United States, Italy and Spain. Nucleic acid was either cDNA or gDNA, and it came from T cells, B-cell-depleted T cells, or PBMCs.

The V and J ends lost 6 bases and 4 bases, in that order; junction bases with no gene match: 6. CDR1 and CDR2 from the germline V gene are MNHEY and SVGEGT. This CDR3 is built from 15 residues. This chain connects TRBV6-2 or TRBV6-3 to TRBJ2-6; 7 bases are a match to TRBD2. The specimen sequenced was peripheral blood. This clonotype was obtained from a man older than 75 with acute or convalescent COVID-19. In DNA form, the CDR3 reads TGTGCCAGCAGCCCCGGGGGGTCGGGGGCCAACGTCCTGACTTTC. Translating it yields CASSPGGSGANVLTF.